The 19 T cell receptor beta chains presented below share a single source sample, sequenced in a study of blood T cell repertoires in COVID-19. TCRdb's copy holds only in-frame clones and misses some; the assay was immunoSEQ multiplex PCR. The repertoire holds under 130,000 clones, with 70% to 85% as singletons. The sequencing sample was made of peripheral blood. The origin of the receptors is a man between 65 and 85 years old with active or convalescent COVID-19.

The rearrangement joins TRBV29-1 to TRBJ2-1; a weak D match, TRBD1 (5 bases). The CDR3 totals 12 residues. Germline values: CDR1 SQVTM, CDR2 ANQGSEA. Deletions cut 4 bases from V and 1 base from J, with 5 bases between. The DNA for the CDR3 is TGCAGCGTTGGACAGTCCTACAATGAGCAGTTCTTC. Translating gives CSVGQSYNEQFF.

This chain connects TRBV19 to TRBJ2-3, with unresolved D. This CDR3 contains 12 residues. Trimming took 5 bases from V and 5 from J, leaving 8 bases between them. The germline CDR1 and CDR2 sequences are LNHDA and SQIVND (reference sequence). CDR3: CASSVPGDTQYF. The CDR3 region has the DNA TGTGCCAGTAGTGTCCCGGGAGATACGCAGTATTTT.

The chain combines TRBV3-1 (or the pseudogene TRBV3-2) with TRBJ2-4, with 8 bases matching TRBD2. This CDR3 is built from 16 residues. J gave up 0 bases and V 4 bases, and 5 bases lay outside the gene matches. Germline CDR1 reads LGHDT; CDR2 reads YNNKEL (reference sequence). The CDR3 nucleotides read TGTGCCAGCAGCCTAAGCAGCGGGAGAGCCAAAAACATTCAGTACTTC. Its translation: CASSLSSGRAKNIQYF.

This clone is a singleton in its sample. J is TRBJ2-2 and V is TRBV2; a weak D match, TRBD1 (6 bases). Germline values: CDR1 SNHLY, CDR2 FYNNEI. CDR3 size: 16 residues. Trimming cost V 1 base and J 4 bases, with 13 bases left between them. The CDR3 loop reads CASSEVQGKGTGELFF. CDR3 DNA: TGTGCCAGCAGTGAAGTTCAGGGGAAGGGCACCGGGGAGCTGTTTTTT.

Here the CDR3 reads CASKDKTSTDTQYF. For the CDR3, the DNA is TGTGCCAGCAAAGACAAAACTAGCACAGATACGCAGTATTTT. V and J are TRBV2 and TRBJ2-3; D is uncertain. Looked up from germline, CDR1 is SNHLY and CDR2 is FYNNEI. V was shortened by 7 bases and J by 0 bases, with 11 bases between the two germline ends. The CDR3 is 14 residues long.

The rearrangement links TRBV30 to TRBJ2-1; a possible D gene is TRBD2 (7 bases). CDR3 length equals 15 residues. Germline V gives CDR1 GTSNPN, CDR2 SVGIG (reference sequence). V lost 4 bases and J 2 bases, leaving 15 bases between the germline ends. The CDR3 is CAWTVGGAPYNEQFF. In DNA form, the CDR3 reads TGTGCCTGGACTGTGGGGGGGGCCCCCTACAATGAGCAGTTCTTC.

The count of this clone is one. The V gene is TRBV10-3, the J gene TRBJ2-7; perhaps TRBD1 as D (5 bases). V dropped 0 bases and J dropped 3 bases, with 12 bases sitting between them. The CDR3 length is 15 residues. The germline CDR1 and CDR2 sequences are ENHRY and SYGVKD. CDR3 sequence: CAISESGQGGYEQYF. The CDR3 coding sequence is TGTGCCATCAGTGAGTCTGGGCAGGGCGGCTACGAGCAGTACTTC.

The rearrangement links TRBV7-6 to TRBJ2-2; TRBD2 agrees at 9 bases. Trimming at V came to 4 bases and at J to 4 bases, leaving 4 bases not matched to a gene. Germline V gene data show CDR1 as SGHVS and CDR2 as FNYEAQ. This CDR3 has 15 amino acids. This chain's CDR3 is CASSWTSVSTGELFF. CDR3 DNA sequence: TGTGCCAGCAGCTGGACTAGCGTGTCCACCGGGGAGCTGTTTTTT.

The chain is built from TRBV6-4 and TRBJ1-2; 8 bases are shared with TRBD1. V lost 2 bases to trimming and J lost 11 bases; unmatched junction nucleotides: 10. Germline V gene sequence: CDR1 MRHNA, CDR2 SNTAGT. The CDR3 extends over 14 amino acids. The CDR3 is CASSDQATGGMYTF. CDR3 nucleotide sequence: TGTGCCAGCAGTGACCAAGCTACAGGGGGAATGTACACCTTC.

This chain connects TRBV19 to TRBJ2-3; 12 bases map to TRBD2. Per the germline V gene, CDR1 is LNHDA and CDR2 is SQIVND (reference sequence). This CDR3 is 17 amino acids long. V lost 1 base and J lost 4; bases outside the gene matches: 6. For the CDR3, the DNA is TGTGCCAGTAGTATAGGCCGGACTAGCGGGACCCCAGATACGCAGTATTTT. Translated, it gives CASSIGRTSGTPDTQYF.

This clone occurred a few times. V usage is TRBV6-5 and J usage is TRBJ2-1, with TRBD1 matching over 9 bases. Germline assignment: CDR1 MNHEY and CDR2 SVGAGI. The V segment lost 5 bases and the J segment 3 bases; nucleotides outside the gene matches: 5. The CDR3 is 15 residues long. CDR3: CASSTQGAVYNEQFF. The CDR3 DNA sequence: TGTGCCAGCAGTACACAGGGGGCCGTCTACAATGAGCAGTTCTTC.

The chain is built from TRBV19 and TRBJ1-4, with D unresolved. The CDR3 has 15 amino acids. Germline V lookup: CDR1 LNHDA, CDR2 SQIVND (reference sequence). V was pared by 1 base and J by 8 bases, with 14 bases between. CDR3 sequence (DNA): TGTGCCAGTAGTATAGGAGCCATTAGGCGGGAAAAACTGTTTTTT. Its protein is CASSIGAIRREKLFF.

The chain links TRBV4-2 to TRBJ2-7; 9 nucleotides line up with TRBD1. This CDR3 is built from 15 residues. Germline CDR1 LGHNA, CDR2 YNFKEQ. V shed 1 base and J 1 base; nucleotides not matched to a gene: 2. CDR3: CASSQGDRDSYEQYF. Here the CDR3 DNA reads TGTGCCAGCAGCCAAGGGGACAGGGATTCCTACGAGCAGTACTTC.

The gene calls are TRBV7-2 and TRBJ1-3, with a tentative D call TRBD1 (6 bases). The CDR3 extends over 14 amino acids. The ends were cut back, 5 bases at V and 4 bases at J, with 12 bases in the middle. Per germline, CDR1 SGHTA and CDR2 FQGNSA. CDR3 sequence reads: CASSPQGLGNTIYF. In DNA form, the CDR3 reads TGTGCCAGCAGCCCCCAGGGGTTGGGAAACACCATATATTTT.

The gene calls are TRBV5-4 and TRBJ1-1, with no clear D. CDR3 length: 13 residues. Trimming shortened V by 1 base and J by 7 bases, and 11 bases separated the two germline ends. Germline V CDR1 and CDR2: SGHNT, YYREEE (reference sequence). The CDR3 DNA follows: TGTGCCAGCAGCTTGAACTCGCCTATTGAAGCTTTCTTT. It encodes CASSLNSPIEAFF.

This chain joins TRBV3-1 (or the pseudogene TRBV3-2) and TRBJ1-1; D gene uncertain. Per germline, CDR1 LGHDT and CDR2 YNNKEL (reference sequence). The CDR3 is 15 amino acids. V was shortened by 4 bases and J by 1 base, with 13 bases between the two germline ends. The CDR3 reads CASSPGGRKNTEAFF. In DNA, the CDR3 is TGTGCCAGCAGCCCTGGAGGCAGAAAGAACACTGAAGCTTTCTTT.

V is TRBV12-3 or TRBV12-4 and J is TRBJ1-3; D not certain. The CDR3 totals 13 residues. Trimming pared 3 bases from V and 3 bases from J, leaving 6 bases between. The CDR3 region is CASSLSLGNTIYF. CDR3 in DNA: TGTGCCAGCAGTTTGAGCCTTGGAAACACCATATATTTT.

This clone was observed a single time. The J gene is TRBJ2-2, the V gene TRBV19, with D perhaps matching TRBD1 (7 bases). V was shortened by 7 bases and J by 3 bases, with 15 bases between the two germline ends. The CDR3 spans 15 residues. In germline, CDR1 is LNHDA, CDR2 SQIVND (reference sequence). CDR3: CASKVGRGDTGELFF. Written as DNA, the CDR3 is TGTGCCAGTAAAGTCGGCAGGGGGGACACCGGGGAGCTGTTTTTT.

V is TRBV19 and J is TRBJ2-7; 8 bases line up with TRBD2. Unmatched junction bases numbered 11, after V lost 5 bases and J lost 2 bases. The CDR3 loop spans 16 amino acids. From germline, CDR1 is LNHDA and CDR2 SQIVND (reference sequence). The CDR3 DNA reads as TGTGCCAGTAGTTCCCTCACTAGCGGAGCTGCCTACGAGCAGTACTTC. Its translation: CASSSLTSGAAYEQYF.